Below, 28 T cell receptor beta chains from the same sample are listed, as sequenced in a study of PD-L1 blockade in urothelial cancer. Only in-frame clones appear in the TCRdb table, and some are missing; sequencing was by immunoSEQ multiplex PCR. Found here are 40,000 to 45,000 clones, 82% of them singletons; the top ten hold approximately 3%. The material was PBMCs, obtained around atezolizumab (anti-PD-L1) treatment. The receptors derive from a man between 65 and 85 years old with urothelial cancer.

The chain employs TRBV4-1 and TRBJ1-3; 10 nucleotides line up with TRBD1. CDR3 length: 20 amino acids. Germline lookup yields CDR1 MGHRA and CDR2 YSYEKL. Trimming took 1 base from V and 0 from J; bases not matched to a gene: 12. In DNA, the CDR3 is TGCGCCAGCAGCCAAGGCCGGTGGGACAGGGGAACCAGCTCTGGAAACACCATATATTTT. Translating gives CASSQGRWDRGTSSGNTIYF.

The CDR3 DNA is TGCGCCAGCAGCCAGTCTCTACAGGGCAATCAGCCCCAGCATTTT. This gives the protein CASSQSLQGNQPQHF. The chain is built from TRBV4-1 and TRBJ1-5; tentatively, D is TRBD1 (5 bases). V gave up 3 bases and J gave up 2 bases, with 11 bases separating them. This CDR3 region has 15 residues. Germline assignment: CDR1 MGHRA and CDR2 YSYEKL.

The chain employs TRBV6-1 and TRBJ2-2, with 7 positions matching TRBD1. The CDR3 contains 14 residues. V lost 10 bases, J lost 7 bases, and 12 bases stayed unmatched. Germline V CDR1 and CDR2: MNHNS, SASEGT. CDR3 loop: CAIPQGLDNGELFF. The CDR3 DNA is TGTGCCATCCCACAGGGGTTGGATAACGGGGAGCTGTTTTTT.

This chain links TRBV7-6 with TRBJ2-7; TRBD2 matches 9 bases. The CDR3 contains 14 residues. Germline V gene lookup returns CDR1 SGHVS and CDR2 FNYEAQ. The junction had 8 bases not matched to a gene; V was cut back by 2 bases and J by 9 bases. In DNA form, the CDR3 reads TGTGCCAGCAGCTTATCTAGCGGGACAGCAGGGCAGTACTTC. Protein product: CASSLSSGTAGQYF.

The chain employs TRBV7-2 and TRBJ2-2; TRBD2 matches at 9 bases. The CDR3 contains 15 residues. From germline, CDR1 is SGHTA and CDR2 FQGNSA. V trimming: 5 bases; J trimming: 4 bases; junction bases outside the gene matches: 5. This CDR3 reads CASSGGRAGTGELFF. DNA for the CDR3: TGTGCCAGCAGCGGCGGGAGGGCCGGCACCGGGGAGCTGTTTTTT.

This rearrangement joins TRBV19 to TRBJ2-1, with 7 bases aligning to TRBD2. After removal of 7 bases from V and 0 bases from J, the junction contained 3 bases not matched to a gene. The CDR3 has 14 residues. Germline CDR1 and CDR2: LNHDA and SQIVND (reference sequence). CDR3 DNA: TGTGCCAGTATTGGCGGGGGCTCCTACAATGAGCAGTTCTTC. Protein product: CASIGGGSYNEQFF.

This clone was found many times. The genes are TRBV7-9 and TRBJ1-4; D is possibly TRBD1 (6 bases). V was shortened by 5 bases and J by 8 bases, with 12 bases between the two germline ends. The CDR3 extends over 13 amino acids. CDR1 is SEHNR, CDR2 FQNEAQ, per germline (reference sequence). The CDR3 DNA is TGTGCCAGCAGCCGGGGACACGAGGAAAAACTGTTTTTT. It is translated as CASSRGHEEKLFF.

The chain links TRBV2 to TRBJ2-5; D possibly corresponds to TRBD2 (6 bases). V was clipped by 7 bases and J by 2 bases, with 17 bases between them. The germline V gene encodes CDR1 SNHLY and CDR2 FYNNEI. This CDR3 is built from 15 residues. The CDR3 protein is CASILSEGRQETQYF. The CDR3 DNA reads as TGTGCCAGCATCTTATCGGAGGGACGACAAGAGACCCAGTACTTC.

The chain uses TRBV6-5 and TRBJ2-3; 8 positions agree with TRBD1. Germline assignment: CDR1 MNHEY and CDR2 SVGAGI. The CDR3 consists of 14 residues. With V trimmed by 5 bases and J by 3 bases, 4 bases remained unmatched. The CDR3 region has the DNA TGTGCCAGCAGTAGACAGGGGTTGACAGATACGCAGTATTTT. This codes for CASSRQGLTDTQYF.

The chain combines TRBV29-1 with TRBJ2-1, with TRBD2 identical over 7 bases. This CDR3 is 16 amino acids long. Germline V gene lookup returns CDR1 SQVTM and CDR2 ANQGSEA. Unmatched junction bases numbered 15, after V lost 4 bases and J lost 6 bases. As DNA, the CDR3 is TGCAGCGTTGTCCCAAGACTAGCTGCCTCTCCCAATGAGCAGTTCTTC. Translating it yields CSVVPRLAASPNEQFF.

This chain joins TRBV6-5 and TRBJ1-1, with 7 bases aligning to TRBD1. This CDR3 has 14 amino acids. CDR1 and CDR2 from the germline V gene are MNHEY and SVGAGI. Losses at the gene ends were 6 bases for V and 5 bases for J; bases not matched to a gene: 9. The CDR3 DNA is TGTGCCAGCAGCACAACAGGGGTGTGGACTGAAGCTTTCTTT. Protein sequence: CASSTTGVWTEAFF.

The chain has TRBV9 and TRBJ2-1; 7 positions agree with TRBD2. After removal of 0 bases from V and 8 bases from J, the junction contained 5 bases not matched to a gene. CDR3 length: 14 residues. CDR1 and CDR2 from the germline V gene are SGDLS and YYNGEE. In DNA form, the CDR3 reads TGTGCCAGCAGCGTAGGGACTAGAGTTCATGAGCAGTTCTTC. It specifies CASSVGTRVHEQFF.

The chain carries TRBV18 and TRBJ2-1; D may be TRBD1 (6 bases). V was clipped by 3 bases and J by 8 bases, with 14 bases between them. Germline-derived CDR1 and CDR2 are KGHSH and LQKENI. This CDR3 is 14 amino acids long. Written as DNA, the CDR3 is TGTGCCAGCTCACCGGGGGCTAGCCGGGATGAGCAGTTCTTC. Translated, it gives CASSPGASRDEQFF.

This clone appeared once. The rearrangement uses TRBV9 and TRBJ1-1; 7 nucleotides agree with TRBD1. Looked up from germline, CDR1 is SGDLS and CDR2 is YYNGEE. The CDR3 is 15 amino acids. V lost 4 bases and J lost 0; bases outside the gene matches: 6. The CDR3 sequence is CASSSSRGMNTEAFF. As DNA, the CDR3 is TGTGCCAGCAGCTCTAGCAGGGGGATGAACACTGAAGCTTTCTTT. The complete variable domain, with remaining parts taken from reference TRBV9 and TRBJ1-1, reads DSGVTQTPKHLITATGQRVTLRCSPRSGDLSVYWYQQSLDQGLQFLIQYYNGEERAKGNILERFSAQQFPDLHSELNLSSLELGDSALYFCASSSSRGMNTEAFFGQGTRLTVV.

The V gene is TRBV28, the J gene TRBJ2-7; 8 bases are a match to TRBD2. The CDR3 runs 14 residues. The junction had 6 bases not matched to a gene; V was cut back by 8 bases and J by 0 bases. CDR1 MDHEN and CDR2 SYDVKM come from the germline V gene. CDR3 nucleotides: TGTGCCAGCGGCACTAGCGGAAGCTCCTACGAGCAGTACTTC. This codes for CASGTSGSSYEQYF.

The V gene is TRBV9, the J gene TRBJ1-5; D remains unclear. Trimming cost V 0 bases and J 4 bases, with 11 bases left between them. CDR3 length equals 15 residues. Germline CDR1 is SGDLS and CDR2 is YYNGEE. The chain's CDR3 is CASSVEGGRNQPQHF. CDR3 coding DNA: TGTGCCAGCAGCGTAGAGGGAGGGAGGAATCAGCCCCAGCATTTT.

V is TRBV11-2 and J is TRBJ1-1, with no clear D. The length of the CDR3 is 16 residues. CDR1 is SGHAT, CDR2 FQNNGV, per germline. V lost 5 bases to trimming and J lost 1 base, with 17 bases between them. The CDR3 bases are TGTGCCAGCAGCCTCCCCGCGGAGGTTTCGAACACTGAAGCTTTCTTT. Its protein is CASSLPAEVSNTEAFF.

The chain carries TRBV5-1 and TRBJ2-7; TRBD1 matches 11 bases. Germline lookup yields CDR1 SGHRS and CDR2 YFSETQ. This CDR3 has 15 amino acids. V dropped 0 bases and J dropped 6; count of bases not matched to a gene: 5. The CDR3 bases are TGCGCCAGCAGCTTGGATGGACAGGGGGCCGGCGAGCAGTACTTC. This translates into CASSLDGQGAGEQYF.

By frequency in the sample, this clone is medium-sized (0.01 to 0.1%). The chain couples TRBV7-9 to TRBJ2-7; D may be TRBD2 (5 bases). V was shortened by 0 bases and J by 7 bases, with 10 bases between the two germline ends. The CDR3 loop spans 13 amino acids. Per germline, CDR1 SEHNR and CDR2 FQNEAQ (reference sequence). CDR3 sequence reads: CASSLAEEGEQYF. CDR3 DNA sequence: TGTGCCAGCAGCTTAGCGGAAGAGGGAGAGCAGTACTTC.

The table lists this clone with a count of one. The chain joins TRBV2 to TRBJ2-3; 11 bases match TRBD2. The V and J ends lost 8 bases and 4 bases, in that order; junction bases with no gene match: 11. This CDR3 is 16 amino acids long. CDR1 and CDR2 from the germline V gene are SNHLY and FYNNEI. CDR3 amino acids: CASSSRLAGGSDTQYF. Here the CDR3 DNA reads TGTGCCAGCTCGTCCCGTTTAGCGGGAGGGTCAGATACGCAGTATTTT.

This clone was picked up a small number of times. The chain combines TRBV10-3 with TRBJ1-1, with a weak D call TRBD1 (6 bases). CDR1 is ENHRY and CDR2 is SYGVKD in the germline V gene. This CDR3 comprises 14 residues. The V gene lost 11 bases and the J gene lost 2 bases, with 18 bases spanning the gap. In nucleotides, the CDR3 is TGTGCCTCCACCTCGACAGGTAAAAACACTGAAGCTTTCTTT. It specifies CASTSTGKNTEAFF.

To note about this clone: This CDR3 is also generated by other DNA sequences in the sample. This chain links TRBV18 with TRBJ2-3, with 11 bases aligning to TRBD1. The CDR3 consists of 14 residues. The ends lost 6 bases at V and 4 bases at J; junction bases unmatched: 3. Germline CDR1 and CDR2: KGHSH and LQKENI. The CDR3 reads CASSPGQGADTQYF. As DNA, the CDR3 is TGTGCCAGCTCCCCGGGACAGGGGGCAGATACGCAGTATTTT.

In its sample, this clone was seen a few times. J is TRBJ1-2 and V is TRBV6-5; tentative D call: TRBD1 (6 bases). The germline CDR1 and CDR2 sequences are MNHEY and SVGAGI. With 7 bases removed from V and 7 bases from J, the gap between germline ends came to 10 bases. The CDR3 has 11 residues. The CDR3 nucleotides read TGTGCCAGCACAACAGGGTTTGGCTACACCTTC. This sequence encodes CASTTGFGYTF.

The chain combines TRBV19 with TRBJ2-7, with 11 bases identical to TRBD2. The germline V gene has CDR1 LNHDA and CDR2 SQIVND (reference sequence). After removal of 3 bases from V and 5 bases from J, the junction contained 9 bases not matched to a gene. The CDR3 covers 16 residues. CDR3 sequence reads: CASSISASGRNHEQYF. The CDR3, as DNA: TGTGCCAGTAGTATTAGCGCTAGCGGGAGGAACCACGAGCAGTACTTC.

The chain links TRBV11-1 to TRBJ2-1; D ambiguous. CDR3 length equals 16 residues. Trimming took 5 bases from V and 4 from J, leaving 18 bases between them. Germline assignment: CDR1 SGHAT and CDR2 FQDESV (reference sequence). The CDR3 sequence is CASSLTSLQKYNEQFF. The CDR3 DNA reads as TGTGCCAGCAGCCTTACTTCCCTCCAAAAATACAATGAGCAGTTCTTC. The full variable domain, its missing parts supplied by reference TRBV11-1 and TRBJ2-1, is EAEVAQSPRYKITEKSQAVAFWCDPISGHATLYWYRQILGQGPELLVQFQDESVVDDSQLPKDRFSAERLKGVDSTLKIQPAELGDSAMYLCASSLTSLQKYNEQFFGPGTRLTVL.

This sequence joins TRBV19 and TRBJ1-2; a weak D match, TRBD1 (6 bases). The V end lost 1 base, the J end lost 3 bases, and 12 bases lay between the germline ends. This CDR3 is built from 15 residues. Per the germline V gene, CDR1 is LNHDA and CDR2 is SQIVND (reference sequence). This CDR3 reads CASSIGGGQYYGYTF. CDR3 in DNA: TGTGCCAGTAGTATAGGGGGTGGACAGTACTATGGCTACACCTTC.

The CDR3 region is CASSSGRITDTQYF. CDR3 in DNA: TGCGCCAGCAGCTCTGGCAGAATCACAGATACGCAGTATTTT. This chain joins TRBV5-1 and TRBJ2-3; D gene ambiguous. V lost 3 bases to trimming and J lost 2 bases, with 10 bases between them. The germline CDR1 and CDR2 sequences are SGHRS and YFSETQ. The length of the CDR3 is 14 residues. The variable domain in full, with the rest retrieved from reference TRBV5-1 and TRBJ2-3, is KAGVTQTPRYLIKTRGQQVTLSCSPISGHRSVSWYQQTPGQGLQFLFEYFSETQRNKGNFPGRFSGRQFSNSRSEMNVSTLELGDSALYLCASSSGRITDTQYFGPGTRLTVL.

This sequence joins TRBV18 and TRBJ1-5, with D hard to call. The CDR3 is 13 amino acids. V lost 1 base and J lost 11, with 12 bases in between. Germline V gene data show CDR1 as KGHSH and CDR2 as LQKENI. CDR3 in amino acids: CASSPRAAEAQHF. CDR3 DNA sequence: TGTGCCAGCTCACCACGGGCCGCGGAGGCCCAGCATTTT.